The 22 T cell receptor beta chains below were found in one sample sequenced in a study of blood T cell repertoires in COVID-19. Some clones are missing from TCRdb's copy, which holds only in-frame ones; the method was immunoSEQ multiplex PCR. The sample has about 250,000 clones; roughly 85% are singletons. Sequencing was done on a sample of PBMCs or T cells enriched from blood (not recorded which). The receptors derive from a woman between 50 and 59 years old with acute COVID-19.

The V gene is TRBV7-9, the J gene TRBJ2-3; 8 bases are a match to TRBD2. The V gene's germline CDR1 is SEHNR and CDR2 FQNEAQ (reference sequence). This CDR3 region has 15 residues. With 5 bases clipped from V and 11 bases from J, the junction kept 15 bases outside the gene matches. CDR3 bases: TGTGCCAGCAGCACCGCCGTTAGCGGGGCAGGAAAGCAGTATTTT. Translating gives CASSTAVSGAGKQYF.

About this clone itself: A single base separates this from a much larger clone, so it may be a read error. The V gene is TRBV12-3 or TRBV12-4, the J gene TRBJ1-1; possible D gene TRBD1, 5 bases. Trimming removed 6 bases from V and 0 bases from J, with 8 bases in between. This CDR3 has 13 residues. CDR3 sequence: CASSPQVNTEAFF. The CDR3 DNA reads TGTGCCAGCAGCCCACAGGTGAACACTGAAGCTTTCTTT.

CDR3 residues: CASSLGPQGTNEKLFF. The CDR3 nucleotides are TGCGCCAGCAGCTTGGGGCCTCAGGGGACGAATGAAAAACTGTTTTTT. The rearrangement uses TRBV5-1 and TRBJ1-4, with D maybe TRBD1 (6 bases). V gave up 0 bases and J gave up 5 bases, with 14 bases separating them. The CDR3 is made up of 16 amino acids. Germline V CDR1 and CDR2: SGHRS, YFSETQ.

The chain uses TRBV5-5 and TRBJ1-2, with TRBD1 matching over 7 bases. This CDR3 is built from 14 residues. The trim removed 3 bases at V and 1 base at J, leaving 3 bases unmatched. The germline CDR1 and CDR2 sequences are SGHKS and YYEKEE (reference sequence). CDR3 nucleotide sequence: TGTGCCAGCAGCTGGGACAGTAGTAACTATGGCTACACCTTC. Protein: CASSWDSSNYGYTF.

The chain carries TRBV3-1 (or the pseudogene TRBV3-2) and TRBJ2-3, with TRBD2 identical over 7 bases. In germline, CDR1 is LGHDT, CDR2 YNNKEL (reference sequence). The CDR3 has 15 amino acids. The V segment lost 4 bases and the J segment 1 base; nucleotides outside the gene matches: 5. CDR3 sequence: CASSRMLAGTDTQYF. The CDR3, as DNA: TGTGCCAGCAGCCGGATGCTAGCGGGCACAGATACGCAGTATTTT.

This clone came up once. The chain has TRBV6-5 and TRBJ1-6; D unclear. Germline assignment: CDR1 MNHEY and CDR2 SVGAGI. The V and J ends lost 3 bases and 8 bases respectively, with 11 bases between them. The CDR3 is 14 amino acids. CDR3 region: CASSYPGKDSPLHF. In nucleotides, the CDR3 is TGTGCCAGCAGTTATCCCGGGAAGGATTCACCCCTCCACTTT.

The gene calls are TRBV5-1 and TRBJ2-3, with TRBD2 matching 10 bases. J lost 4 bases, V lost 0 bases, and 5 bases had no gene match. This CDR3 contains 16 residues. Germline V gene sequence: CDR1 SGHRS, CDR2 YFSETQ. Written as DNA, the CDR3 is TGCGCCAGCAGCTTGGCCGGGCTAGCGGGGGCAGATACGCAGTATTTT. It is translated as CASSLAGLAGADTQYF.

Regarding this clone: Other DNA sequences in this specimen translate into the identical CDR3. DNA of the CDR3: TGCAGCGTTGGGGACATGAACACTGAAGCTTTCTTT. This translates into CSVGDMNTEAFF. V is TRBV29-1 and J is TRBJ1-1; weak D call: TRBD1 (6 bases). There are 12 residues in the CDR3. V lost 4 bases and J lost 0, with 6 bases in between. CDR1 and CDR2 (germline): SQVTM, ANQGSEA.

This chain links TRBV5-1 with TRBJ1-4; 10 bases are a match to TRBD1. The ends lost 0 bases at V and 8 bases at J; junction bases unmatched: 4. The germline V gene has CDR1 SGHRS and CDR2 YFSETQ. The CDR3 consists of 15 residues. The CDR3 sequence: CASSLGQGAREKLFF. Written as DNA, the CDR3 is TGCGCCAGCAGCTTGGGACAGGGGGCAAGGGAAAAACTGTTTTTT.

The chain employs TRBV5-1 and TRBJ2-3, with TRBD1 matching over 7 bases. Germline-derived CDR1 and CDR2 are SGHRS and YFSETQ. After removal of 2 bases from V and 7 bases from J, the junction contained 7 bases not matched to a gene. CDR3 length: 14 amino acids. Here the CDR3 DNA reads TGCGCCAGCAGCTTAATGACAGGGCCCAATACGCAGTATTTT. It codes for CASSLMTGPNTQYF.

This clone was observed once. This chain connects TRBV9 to TRBJ1-2; a weak D match, TRBD1 (5 bases). The length of the CDR3 is 14 residues. V lost 2 bases, J lost 8 bases, and 16 bases lay in between. Germline CDR1 SGDLS, CDR2 YYNGEE. The CDR3 region has the DNA TGTGCCAGCAGCGTGGCGACAGACGGTGGGGGCTACACCTTC. It yields the protein CASSVATDGGGYTF.

V is TRBV7-9 and J is TRBJ2-7; no firm D call. The germline CDR1 and CDR2 sequences are SEHNR and FQNEAQ (reference sequence). The CDR3 contains 14 residues. V gave up 5 bases and J gave up 3 bases, with 14 bases separating them. The CDR3 spells CASSPSTTVYEQYF. The CDR3 DNA follows: TGTGCCAGCAGCCCTTCGACGACTGTCTACGAGCAGTACTTC.

This clone has a single count. The chain recombines TRBV4-2 with TRBJ1-1, with D maybe TRBD1 (6 bases). CDR1 is LGHNA, CDR2 YNFKEQ, per germline. Trimming stripped 0 bases from V and 0 bases from J, with 8 bases between. CDR3 length: 15 residues. The CDR3 nucleotides are TGTGCCAGCAGCCAAGACTGGACAGTGAACACTGAAGCTTTCTTT. Translation: CASSQDWTVNTEAFF.

This chain links TRBV29-1 with TRBJ1-5; tentatively, D is TRBD1 (5 bases). V was clipped by 1 base and J by 7 bases, with 11 bases between them. Germline CDR1 SQVTM, CDR2 ANQGSEA. The CDR3 totals 13 residues. The CDR3 protein is CSVEGGRGQPQHF. CDR3 DNA sequence: TGCAGCGTTGAAGGCGGAAGGGGCCAGCCCCAGCATTTT.

This clone has a single count. The chain recombines TRBV24-1 with TRBJ2-1; 7 bases align to TRBD2. This CDR3 is 14 amino acids long. V lost 3 bases, J lost 6 bases, and 4 bases stayed unmatched. The germline V gene encodes CDR1 KGHDR and CDR2 SFDVKD. The CDR3 loop reads CATSDSGAVNEQFF. DNA of the CDR3: TGTGCCACCAGTGATAGCGGGGCCGTCAATGAGCAGTTCTTC.

The V call is TRBV9, the J call TRBJ2-4, with a possible D match to TRBD1 (5 bases). The CDR3 extends over 15 amino acids. Trimming pared 0 bases from V and 4 bases from J, leaving 11 bases between. Germline V gene sequence: CDR1 SGDLS, CDR2 YYNGEE. CDR3 nucleotide sequence: TGTGCCAGCAGCGTAGAAGGGGATAAAAAAAACATTCAGTACTTC. This codes for CASSVEGDKKNIQYF.

This clone was counted only a few times. The V call is TRBV9, the J call TRBJ2-1; 12 nucleotides line up with TRBD2. The CDR3 covers 16 residues. CDR1 is SGDLS, CDR2 YYNGEE, per germline. With V trimmed by 2 bases and J by 3 bases, 3 bases remained unmatched. CDR3 residues: CASSVTTSGGYNEQFF. As DNA, the CDR3 is TGTGCCAGCAGCGTTACGACTAGCGGGGGCTACAATGAGCAGTTCTTC.

V is TRBV7-2 and J is TRBJ2-2; TRBD2 aligns across 7 bases. Trimming removed 3 bases from V and 0 bases from J; junction bases left unmatched: 7. The CDR3 sequence is 17 residues long. CDR1 is SGHTA, CDR2 FQGNSA, per germline. CDR3 DNA: TGTGCCAGCAGCTTGAGCGGGACCTCTGCGAACACCGGGGAGCTGTTTTTT. Translated: CASSLSGTSANTGELFF.

The CDR3 sequence: CASSLVGQATNEKLFF. CDR3 bases: TGTGCCAGCAGCTTAGTCGGACAGGCAACTAATGAAAAACTGTTTTTT. The rearrangement joins TRBV7-2 to TRBJ1-4; 7 bases agree with TRBD1. The CDR3 has 16 residues. V lost 1 base to trimming and J lost 0 bases; unmatched junction nucleotides: 2. CDR1 and CDR2 (germline): SGHTA, FQGNSA. Variable domain in full (rest from reference TRBV7-2 and TRBJ1-4): GAGVSQSPSNKVTEKGKDVELRCDPISGHTALYWYRQSLGQGLEFLIYFQGNSAPDKSGLPSDRFSAERTGGSVSTLTIQRTQQEDSAVYLCASSLVGQATNEKLFFGSGTQLSVL.

CDR3 sequence (DNA): TGTGCCAGCTCACCCCGACTAGCGGGGACCTACGAGCAGTACTTC. This translates into CASSPRLAGTYEQYF. The rearrangement uses TRBV18 and TRBJ2-7; 11 bases are a match to TRBD2. The trim removed 3 bases at V and 2 bases at J, leaving 3 bases unmatched. The CDR3 is 15 residues long. Germline lookup yields CDR1 KGHSH and CDR2 LQKENI.

Written as DNA, the CDR3 is TGTGCCAGTAGTAAGGCCCCGGGGGAGTGGGGCTACACCTTC. Its translation: CASSKAPGEWGYTF. This rearrangement joins TRBV19 to TRBJ1-2, with D possibly TRBD1 on 5 matching bases. Germline V CDR1 and CDR2: LNHDA, SQIVND (reference sequence). This CDR3 spans 14 amino acids. Trimming shortened V by 4 bases and J by 8 bases, and 17 bases separated the two germline ends.

The chain links TRBV6-5 to TRBJ1-2; tentatively, D is TRBD1 (6 bases). The CDR3 is made up of 13 amino acids. Germline V gene sequence: CDR1 MNHEY, CDR2 SVGAGI. Trimming removed 7 bases from V and 0 bases from J, with 9 bases in between. CDR3: CASTDRTNYGYTF. CDR3 sequence (DNA): TGTGCCAGCACCGACAGGACTAACTATGGCTACACCTTC.